Each of the 15 T cell receptor beta chains below was sequenced from the same sample in a study of T cell repertoires in cytomegalovirus infection. TCRdb re-derived calls from the reads in MiXCR, one entry per CDR3 protein. The sample lists 300,000 or so distinct CDR3 sequences, roughly a tenth occurring once. The sample consisted of PBMCs. These receptors were obtained from a human donor in good health (CMV status not recorded). Some clones in this sample may be carry-over from other donors' samples.

The chain carries TRBV20-1 and TRBJ2-3, with D hard to call. Germline V gene sequence: CDR1 DFQATT, CDR2 SNEGSKA (reference sequence). CDR3 length: 14 residues. Trimming stripped 5 bases from V and 0 bases from J, with 12 bases between. CDR3 residues: CSASSRRSTDTQYF. DNA of the CDR3: TGCAGTGCTTCCAGCCGGCGGAGCACAGATACGCAGTATTTT.

This clonotype was observed at least ten times. The rearrangement joins TRBV12-3 or TRBV12-4 to TRBJ2-7, with 7 positions matching TRBD1. With V trimmed by 7 bases and J by 2 bases, 11 bases remained unmatched. CDR3 length: 15 amino acids. Written as DNA, the CDR3 is TGTGCCAGCAAAGACAGGGAACTTCCTCCCTACGAGCAGTACTTC. Translating gives CASKDRELPPYEQYF.

About this clonotype: One junction end disagrees with the germline gene, perhaps due to a read error. The chain is built from TRBV7-6 and TRBJ1-5; 10 bases map to TRBD1. CDR1 SGHVS and CDR2 FNYEAQ come from the germline V gene. The CDR3 runs 15 residues. Here the CDR3 reads CACSLGTGGNQPQHF. The CDR3 nucleotides are TGTGCCTGCAGCTTGGGGACAGGGGGCAATCAGCCCCAGCATTTT.

There are many counts of this clonotype. The chain is built from TRBV7-9 and TRBJ1-4, with D hard to call. Germline V gives CDR1 SEHNR, CDR2 FQNEAQ (reference sequence). Trimming took off 3 bases at V and 2 bases at J, with 10 bases between the two ends. The CDR3 is 15 amino acids. The CDR3 DNA follows: TGTGCCAGCAGCTTTGATGTGGGGACTAATGAAAAACTGTTTTTT. This gives the protein CASSFDVGTNEKLFF.

This clonotype was counted many times. The rearrangement uses TRBV28 and TRBJ2-7; 11 bases line up with TRBD2. Germline assignment: CDR1 MDHEN and CDR2 SYDVKM. The CDR3 is 15 residues long. The V segment lost 5 bases and the J segment 3 bases; nucleotides outside the gene matches: 6. The CDR3 protein is CASSPRLAGFYEQYF. The CDR3 DNA follows: TGTGCCAGCAGTCCCCGACTAGCGGGGTTCTACGAGCAGTACTTC.

This clonotype was counted ten times or more. The genes are TRBV28 and TRBJ2-2; D remains unclear. The CDR3 consists of 13 residues. CDR1 MDHEN and CDR2 SYDVKM come from the germline V gene. V was trimmed by 2 bases and J by 6 bases, leaving 7 bases between them. The CDR3 nucleotides read TGTGCCAGCAGTTTAGGCAGGTCCGGGGAGCTGTTTTTT. Translating gives CASSLGRSGELFF.

This clonotype was observed many times. This rearrangement joins TRBV20-1 to TRBJ1-2, with TRBD1 matching over 10 bases. The V gene end was trimmed by 7 bases and the J gene end by 0 bases; junction bases not matched to a gene: 2. CDR1 is DFQATT, CDR2 SNEGSKA, per germline (reference sequence). The length of the CDR3 is 13 residues. CDR3 nucleotides: TGCAGTGGTGGACAGGGGGCTAACTATGGCTACACCTTC. This gives the protein CSGGQGANYGYTF.

The CDR3 coding sequence is TGTGCCAGCAGTTTAAGGGGTGTCAGCAATCAGCCCCAGCATTTT. It specifies CASSLRGVSNQPQHF. V usage is TRBV12-3 or TRBV12-4 and J usage is TRBJ1-5, with D possibly being TRBD1 (5 bases). Trimming pared 2 bases from V and 1 base from J, leaving 9 bases between. This CDR3 spans 15 amino acids.

The table lists this clonotype with many counts. The rearrangement joins TRBV4-1 to TRBJ1-3, with D perhaps matching TRBD1 (5 bases). This CDR3 has 19 residues. Between the trimmed V and J ends, which lost 1 base and 8 bases, there was a span of 27 bases. Per germline, CDR1 MGHRA and CDR2 YSYEKL. The CDR3 loop is CASSQGVRGSGRLQDTIYF. In DNA form, the CDR3 reads TGCGCCAGCAGCCAAGGAGTCCGGGGGTCAGGGAGGCTTCAGGACACCATATATTTT.

A few counts support this clonotype. The chain links TRBV5-6 to TRBJ2-4; possibly TRBD1 or TRBD2 for D (6 bases each). This CDR3 comprises 14 residues. CDR1 SGHDT and CDR2 YYEEEE come from the germline V gene. V was shortened by 3 bases and J by 8 bases, with 15 bases between the two germline ends. The CDR3 reads CASSSRGRGYIQYF. In DNA form, the CDR3 reads TGTGCCAGCAGCTCCCGGGGGCGCGGGTACATTCAGTACTTC.

The sample holds many counts of this clonotype. The chain carries TRBV6-2 or TRBV6-3 and TRBJ1-6, with unresolved D. CDR3 length: 15 amino acids. Looked up from germline, CDR1 is MNHEY and CDR2 is SVGEGT. Deletions cut 7 bases from V and 4 bases from J, with 14 bases between. The CDR3 DNA is TGTGCCAGCACTACCCGGCAGATATATAATTCACCCCTCCACTTT. Its translation: CASTTRQIYNSPLHF.

This clonotype was observed at least ten times. The chain employs TRBV6-1 and TRBJ1-6; the match to TRBD1 covers 7 bases. V dropped 8 bases and J dropped 7; count of bases not matched to a gene: 11. The germline gives CDR1 MNHNS, CDR2 SASEGT. The length of the CDR3 is 15 residues. CDR3 coding DNA: TGTGCCAGCGGGACAGAGAGGCTATCCAATTCACCCCTCCACTTT. This sequence encodes CASGTERLSNSPLHF.

About this clonotype: A much larger clone lies one base from this, so it may be a read error. The conserved phenylalanine or tryptophan is not found at the CDR3 terminus, so this likely reflects a read error. The J gene is TRBJ1-2, the V gene TRBV20-1, with TRBD1 as a possible D gene (5 bases). Germline values: CDR1 DFQATT, CDR2 SNEGSKA (reference sequence). The ends were cut back, 6 bases at V and 7 bases at J, with 21 bases in the middle. The CDR3 is 14 residues long. CDR3 nucleotide sequence: TGCAGTGCGCTAGACTCCATGCGGGGGTTTGGCTACACCATC. Protein sequence: CSALDSMRGFGYTI.

As to this clonotype: One base away lies a much larger clone, so this may be a sequencing read error. The chain combines TRBV5-1 with TRBJ2-2; unclear D gene. Germline V gives CDR1 SGHRS, CDR2 YFSETQ. The CDR3 extends over 15 amino acids. This chain's CDR3 is CTSSFLDAATGELFF. The CDR3 coding sequence is TGCACCAGCAGCTTCCTGGACGCAGCCACCGGGGAGCTGTTTTTT.

This clonotype was counted ten times or more. J is TRBJ2-2 and V is TRBV19; D gene unclear. The CDR3 runs 18 residues. V shed 1 base and J shed 2 bases, with 17 bases lying between them. Germline CDR1 is LNHDA and CDR2 is SQIVND (reference sequence). The CDR3 DNA reads TGTGCCAGTAGTATAGCCCCGGCCCCCTACGGCAACACCGGGGAGCTGTTTTTT. Its protein product is CASSIAPAPYGNTGELFF.